This TCR beta chain derives from a study of T cells in AML relapse after transplant (dated by TCRdb to between 2018 and 2021). The study in broad terms: In patients given allogeneic HSCT for myeloid malignancy, this retrospective study looked at bone marrow T cells, examining both their TCR repertoires and their inhibitory receptor expression. TCR sequencing of unsorted bone marrow included three healthy donors, three patients in long-term complete remission, and three patients who were relapsing after HSCT.

General findings and caveats noted by the study authors: Very few samples underpinned the TCR repertoire comparisons, and for unsorted bone marrow each group had only a few individuals. Skewed bone marrow repertoires were observed in transplanted patients regardless of outcome, with the top 10 alpha clonotypes reaching approximately 34% (remission) and roughly 39% (relapse) versus 20% to 25% in healthy donors.

Based on the germline V gene, the CDR1 and CDR2 sequences are MNHEY and SVGAGI. V is cut back by 4 bases and J by 0 bases, with 6 bases in the junction unmatched. The CDR3, from cysteine to phenylalanine, totals 18 residues. CDR3 DNA only is kept here, 54 bases in frame from base 1. Bone marrow from healthy donors was used as the control group for comparisons with patients. Notes on this clonotype: It has no known antigen specificity. Per-nucleotide qualities are absent, and no much larger clonotype sits a single base away.

The library was obtained by PCR. A modified RACE PCR protocol, rather than multiplex PCR, was used to amplify TCR alpha and beta chains from RNA. Libraries were sequenced on an Illumina MiSeq, and raw reads were demultiplexed by sample-specific barcode combinations. For the original study's pipeline: TCR clonotypes were identified from the sequencing reads using MiXCR software. TCRdb reanalyzed the raw reads on its own, using fastp at Q25 for trimming and MiXCR for clone calling, and kept in-frame beta chains. Rows with a matching CDR3 protein are joined into one entry that keeps the most common DNA and genes. None of the V and J calls come from the authors' own analysis; TCRdb made them. The sample contains 800 to 1,200 distinct CDR3 sequences, around 20% of them found a single time. Roughly 7% of the sample is in the top ten clones.

This chain joins TRBV6-5 to TRBJ2-6; 10 junctional bases match TRBD1. The sample taken for sequencing was bone marrow. The receptor's source is a human donor in good health. The bases are TGTGCCAGCAGTTGGGGGACAGGGGACCCCTCTGGGGCCAACGTCCTGACTTTC. It specifies CASSWGTGDPSGANVLTF.